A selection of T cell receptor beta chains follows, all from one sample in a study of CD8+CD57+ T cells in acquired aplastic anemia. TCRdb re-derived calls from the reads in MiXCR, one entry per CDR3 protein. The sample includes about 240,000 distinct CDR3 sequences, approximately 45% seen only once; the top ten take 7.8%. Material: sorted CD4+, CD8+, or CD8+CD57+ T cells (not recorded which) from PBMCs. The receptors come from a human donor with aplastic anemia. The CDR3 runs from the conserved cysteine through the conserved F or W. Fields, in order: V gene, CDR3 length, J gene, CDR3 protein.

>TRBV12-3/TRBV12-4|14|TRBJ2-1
CASSLAGGTNEQFF
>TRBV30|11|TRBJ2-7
CAWGSGNEQYF
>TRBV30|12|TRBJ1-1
CAWSSSVAEAFF
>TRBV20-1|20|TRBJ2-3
CSARDPSTSGRERRTDTQYF
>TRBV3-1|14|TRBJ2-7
CASSQGLERYEQYF
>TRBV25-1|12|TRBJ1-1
CASRIRGTEAFF
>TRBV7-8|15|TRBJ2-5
CASSPLGPARETQYF
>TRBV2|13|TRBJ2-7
CASIGEISYEQYF
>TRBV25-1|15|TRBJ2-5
CASSESAGVKETQYF
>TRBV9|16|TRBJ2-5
CASSRRSGGGEETQYF
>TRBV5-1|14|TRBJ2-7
CASSPAGGPYEQYF
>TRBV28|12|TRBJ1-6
CASSAPRGPLHF
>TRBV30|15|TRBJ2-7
CAWSLLPDTSYEQYF
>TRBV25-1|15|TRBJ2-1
CASTETGPPYNEQFF
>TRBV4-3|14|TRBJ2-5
CASSQDGVLVPQYF
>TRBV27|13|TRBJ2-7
CASSLFLSYEQYF
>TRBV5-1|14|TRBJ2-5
CASSFGGGLETQYF
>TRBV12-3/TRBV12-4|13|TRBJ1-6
CASKGQGNSPLHF
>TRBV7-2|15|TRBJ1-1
CASRPRLEMNTEAFF
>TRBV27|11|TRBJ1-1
CASSFPPEAFF
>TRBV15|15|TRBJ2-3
CATSGRQASTDTQYF
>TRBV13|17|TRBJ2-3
CASSPRAGGAGLDTQYF
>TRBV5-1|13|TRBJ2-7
CASSRDHSYEQYF
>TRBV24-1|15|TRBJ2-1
CATSETDSQYNEQFF
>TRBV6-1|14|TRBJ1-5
CASSAPGRNQPQHF
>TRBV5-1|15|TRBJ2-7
CASSSILAGAYEQYF
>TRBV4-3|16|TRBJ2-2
CASITERTVNTGELFF
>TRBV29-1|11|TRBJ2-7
CSVSDRVEQYF
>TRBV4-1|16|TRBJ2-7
CASSQERAGLTYEQYF
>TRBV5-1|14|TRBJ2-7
CASSLQGELGEQYF
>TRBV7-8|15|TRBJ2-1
CASSPRQGAYNEQFF
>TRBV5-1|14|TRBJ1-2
CASNWGAHEDGYTF
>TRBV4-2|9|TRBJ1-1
CASSDRDSF
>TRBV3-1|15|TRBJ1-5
CACSQSGDHNQPQHF